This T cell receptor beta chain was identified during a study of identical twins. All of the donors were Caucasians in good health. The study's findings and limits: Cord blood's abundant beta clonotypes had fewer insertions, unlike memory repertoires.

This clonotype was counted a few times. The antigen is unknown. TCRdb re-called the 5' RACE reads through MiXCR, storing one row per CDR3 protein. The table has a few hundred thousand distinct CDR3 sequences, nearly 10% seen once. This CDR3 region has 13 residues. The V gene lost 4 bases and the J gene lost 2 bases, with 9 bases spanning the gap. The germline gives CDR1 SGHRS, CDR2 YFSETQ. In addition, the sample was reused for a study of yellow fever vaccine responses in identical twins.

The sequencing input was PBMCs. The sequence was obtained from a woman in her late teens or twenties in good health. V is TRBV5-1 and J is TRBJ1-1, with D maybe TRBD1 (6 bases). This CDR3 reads CASSPGHNTEAFF. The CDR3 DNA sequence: TGCGCCAGCAGCCCGGGACACAACACTGAAGCTTTCTTT.